One and the same sample provided the 25 T cell receptor beta chains below, sequenced in a study of T cells in narcolepsy. Sequencing was performed with immunoSEQ multiplex PCR; in TCRdb, only in-frame clones are kept and a portion is missing. The sample includes roughly 24,000 clones, 81% of them seen just once. Sequenced: memory (CD45RA-) CD4+ T cells from blood. All receptors derive from a human donor in good health.

The chain is built from TRBV7-2 and TRBJ2-2; D possibly corresponds to TRBD2 (6 bases). Germline V gene lookup returns CDR1 SGHTA and CDR2 FQGNSA. The length of the CDR3 is 14 residues. The V end lost 4 bases, the J end lost 2 bases, and 8 bases lay between the germline ends. CDR3: CASSSGANTGELFF. CDR3 sequence (DNA): TGTGCCAGCAGCTCGGGAGCTAACACCGGGGAGCTGTTTTTT.

A note on this clone: The same CDR3 also results from other DNA sequences found in this sample. The chain combines TRBV5-1 with TRBJ1-4; no clear D gene. The V end was cut by 0 bases, the J end by 5 bases, with 14 bases between. CDR1 and CDR2 (germline): SGHRS, YFSETQ. The CDR3 spans 16 residues. CDR3 DNA: TGCGCCAGCAGCTTGGGAATTTCCAGAAAAAATGAAAAACTGTTTTTT. This sequence encodes CASSLGISRKNEKLFF. The full variable domain, rest sourced from reference TRBV5-1 and TRBJ1-4, is KAGVTQTPRYLIKTRGQQVTLSCSPISGHRSVSWYQQTPGQGLQFLFEYFSETQRNKGNFPGRFSGRQFSNSRSEMNVSTLELGDSALYLCASSLGISRKNEKLFFGSGTQLSVL.

The chain joins TRBV5-6 to TRBJ2-7; 8 positions agree with TRBD2. The V segment lost 0 bases and the J segment 1 base; nucleotides outside the gene matches: 3. The CDR3 consists of 15 residues. Germline V gives CDR1 SGHDT, CDR2 YYEEEE. This CDR3 is CASSLGAGDSYEQYF. The CDR3 nucleotides are TGTGCCAGCAGCTTGGGAGCGGGAGATTCCTACGAGCAGTACTTC.

The chain combines TRBV7-2 with TRBJ2-1; 9 nucleotides match TRBD2. V was clipped by 3 bases and J by 0 bases; unmatched bases: 6. The CDR3 consists of 17 residues. Germline V gene data show CDR1 as SGHTA and CDR2 as FQGNSA. CDR3 sequence reads: CASSFLAGTPSYNEQFF. The CDR3 DNA follows: TGTGCCAGCAGCTTCCTAGCGGGGACTCCCTCCTACAATGAGCAGTTCTTC.

The rearrangement links TRBV4-2 to TRBJ2-7; maybe TRBD2 (6 bases). V was clipped by 0 bases and J by 5 bases, with 17 bases between them. Germline CDR1 is LGHNA and CDR2 is YNFKEQ. The CDR3 extends over 16 amino acids. CDR3 sequence reads: CASSQDPGRLVNEQYF. The DNA of the CDR3 is TGTGCCAGCAGCCAAGATCCAGGGAGGTTAGTCAACGAGCAGTACTTC.

The rearrangement links TRBV18 to TRBJ1-1; TRBD1 aligns across 9 bases. Germline V lookup: CDR1 KGHSH, CDR2 LQKENI. The V gene end was trimmed by 6 bases and the J gene end by 1 base; junction bases not matched to a gene: 6. The length of the CDR3 is 15 residues. Written as DNA, the CDR3 is TGTGCCAGCTCCCTCCGGACAGGGGCGAACACTGAAGCTTTCTTT. It codes for CASSLRTGANTEAFF.

This rearrangement joins TRBV5-6 to TRBJ2-7, with a tentative D call TRBD2 (5 bases). This CDR3 is built from 13 residues. V shed 7 bases and J shed 5 bases, with 16 bases lying between them. Germline V gene lookup returns CDR1 SGHDT and CDR2 YYEEEE. The CDR3 nucleotides are TGTGCCAGCGCTCATTCGGCGGGCGACGAGCAGTACTTC. Translation: CASAHSAGDEQYF.

The CDR3 sequence: CASSAGGSILSYEQYF. The CDR3 DNA is TGTGCCAGCAGCGCAGGGGGCTCAATTCTCTCCTACGAGCAGTACTTC. V is TRBV9 and J is TRBJ2-7; the match to TRBD1 covers 8 bases. This CDR3 region has 16 residues. V lost 3 bases and J lost 0; bases outside the gene matches: 8. The V gene's germline CDR1 is SGDLS and CDR2 YYNGEE.

The V call is TRBV29-1, the J call TRBJ2-1, with D possibly called TRBD1 or TRBD2 (6 bases each). Germline V gene lookup returns CDR1 SQVTM and CDR2 ANQGSEA. V was pared by 7 bases and J by 13 bases, with 17 bases between. The length of the CDR3 is 11 residues. For the CDR3, the DNA is TGCAGCGCCGGGGGCGGGGACCCCCAGTTCTTC. It translates to CSAGGGDPQFF.

The rearrangement joins TRBV12-5 to TRBJ2-3, with D perhaps assigned TRBD1 or TRBD2 (5 bases each). The CDR3 length is 13 residues. Germline CDR1 and CDR2: LGHNT and FRNRAP. Trimming removed 6 bases from V and 2 bases from J, with 9 bases in between. The DNA for the CDR3 is TGTGCTAGTGGCCACGGGACCACAGATACGCAGTATTTT. Residues: CASGHGTTDTQYF.

The rearrangement uses TRBV18 and TRBJ2-1, with TRBD2 as a possible D gene (6 bases). This CDR3 contains 15 residues. Germline loops: CDR1 KGHSH, CDR2 LQKENI. V was cut by 1 base and J by 6 bases, with 13 bases left in between. DNA of the CDR3: TGTGCCAGCTCACCACGGTCCGCGGGATTCAATGAGCAGTTCTTC. Its translation: CASSPRSAGFNEQFF.

The chain joins TRBV14 to TRBJ2-5; 8 bases align to TRBD1. There are 17 residues in the CDR3. In germline, CDR1 is SGHDN, CDR2 FVKESK. Unmatched junction bases numbered 14, after V lost 3 bases and J lost 5 bases. CDR3 amino acids: CASSQIKLDRVLETQYF. DNA for the CDR3: TGTGCCAGCAGCCAGATTAAGTTGGACAGGGTTTTGGAGACCCAGTACTTC.

The J gene is TRBJ2-7, the V gene TRBV11-2, with TRBD2 matching 10 bases. CDR3 length equals 17 residues. CDR1 and CDR2 from the germline V gene are SGHAT and FQNNGV. V trimming: 1 base; J trimming: 3 bases; junction bases outside the gene matches: 9. The CDR3 DNA is TGTGCCAGCAGCTTAGGGAGCGGGAGGGCCCATAACTACGAGCAGTACTTC. As protein: CASSLGSGRAHNYEQYF. The full variable domain, completed using reference TRBV11-2 and TRBJ2-7, is EAGVAQSPRYKIIEKRQSVAFWCNPISGHATLYWYQQILGQGPKLLIQFQNNGVVDDSQLPKDRFSAERLKGVDSTLKIQPAKLEDSAVYLCASSLGSGRAHNYEQYFGPGTRLTVT.

V and J are TRBV19 and TRBJ2-7, with TRBD1 matching 10 bases. Germline V lookup: CDR1 LNHDA, CDR2 SQIVND (reference sequence). This CDR3 is 14 amino acids long. V shed 4 bases and J 3 bases; nucleotides not matched to a gene: 3. The CDR3 nucleotides are TGTGCCAGTAGTAACCGGGACAGGGGCTACGAGCAGTACTTC. This gives the protein CASSNRDRGYEQYF. The whole variable domain, remainder taken from reference TRBV19 and TRBJ2-7, is DGGITQSPKYLFRKEGQNVTLSCEQNLNHDAMYWYRQDPGQGLRLIYYSQIVNDFQKGDIAEGYSVSREKKESFPLTVTSAQKNPTAFYLCASSNRDRGYEQYFGPGTRLTVT.

This clone has only one observation. The CDR3 loop reads CASSLLQTSSYNEQFF. CDR3 bases: TGCGCCAGCAGCTTGCTGCAGACGAGCTCCTACAATGAGCAGTTCTTC. This rearrangement joins TRBV5-1 to TRBJ2-1, with D uncertain. Germline V gene sequence: CDR1 SGHRS, CDR2 YFSETQ. V lost 1 base and J 0 bases, leaving 11 bases between the germline ends. The CDR3 covers 16 residues.

This clone was picked up a small number of times. V is TRBV29-1 and J is TRBJ2-1; 12 bases fit TRBD2. The CDR3 contains 17 residues. Germline CDR1 SQVTM, CDR2 ANQGSEA. Losses at the gene ends were 6 bases for V and 4 bases for J; bases not matched to a gene: 13. CDR3 sequence (DNA): TGCAGCGTAGAACTAGCGGGAGGTCCCTTTTTATACAATGAGCAGTTCTTC. Its protein product is CSVELAGGPFLYNEQFF.

The CDR3 nucleotides read TGTGCCAGCAGTTTATCGAGCGGGAGGGCGATCAACGAGCAGTACTTC. This encodes CASSLSSGRAINEQYF. The chain uses TRBV27 and TRBJ2-7; TRBD2 matches at 10 bases. Per germline, CDR1 MNHEY and CDR2 SMNVEV (reference sequence). The V segment lost 0 bases and the J segment 5 bases; nucleotides outside the gene matches: 7. The CDR3 covers 16 residues.

The chain links TRBV7-8 to TRBJ1-4; TRBD1 matches at 7 bases. Germline lookup yields CDR1 SGHVS and CDR2 FQNEAQ. This CDR3 region has 15 residues. J was trimmed by 3 bases and V by 5 bases; bases with no gene match: 6. CDR3 DNA: TGTGCCAGCAGCCCGCGGGGGACAGCTAATGAAAAACTGTTTTTT. Translating gives CASSPRGTANEKLFF.

This chain connects TRBV13 to TRBJ1-2, with D possibly TRBD1 on 6 matching bases. Germline V gene lookup returns CDR1 PRHDT and CDR2 FYEKMQ (reference sequence). V was pared by 5 bases and J by 0 bases, with 22 bases between. The CDR3 runs to 18 residues. CDR3 nucleotide sequence: TGTGCCAGCAGCAGCATAGGGGGGACACCTTCGTCTAACTATGGCTACACCTTC. It translates to CASSSIGGTPSSNYGYTF.

This clone is a singleton in its sample. The chain joins TRBV21-1 to TRBJ2-7; the table's D call of TRBD1 was not tested on the DNA. TRBV21-1 is annotated as a pseudogene. The CDR3 covers 15 residues. CDR3 loop: CASSMGPGQLYEQYF. For the CDR3, the DNA is TGTGCCAGCAGCATGGGGCCGGGACAGCTCTACGAGCAGTACTTC.

This clone showed up just a few times. The chain links TRBV6-1 to TRBJ1-1, with unresolved D. CDR1 and CDR2 from the germline V gene are MNHNS and SASEGT. The CDR3 extends over 14 amino acids. Trimming left V 3 bases short and J 0 bases short, with 8 bases between. Written as DNA, the CDR3 is TGTGCCAGCAGTGATCCAAGCATGAACACTGAAGCTTTCTTT. Residues: CASSDPSMNTEAFF.

A few counts support this clone. Here the CDR3 reads CASSMLDSTDTQYF. The CDR3 region has the DNA TGTGCCAGTAGTATGCTCGACAGCACAGATACGCAGTATTTT. The chain joins TRBV19 to TRBJ2-3, with no clear D. This CDR3 is 14 amino acids long. In germline, CDR1 is LNHDA, CDR2 SQIVND (reference sequence). Trimming removed 3 bases at V and 0 bases at J, with 7 bases between.

The chain combines TRBV19 with TRBJ1-4, with no clear D. Germline CDR1 reads LNHDA; CDR2 reads SQIVND (reference sequence). Deletions cut 3 bases from V and 0 bases from J, with 11 bases between. CDR3 size: 16 residues. The CDR3: CASSIGGPATNEKLFF. The CDR3 bases are TGTGCCAGTAGTATCGGCGGGCCAGCAACTAATGAAAAACTGTTTTTT.

The chain is built from TRBV9 and TRBJ2-1, with 7 bases identical to TRBD1. V shed 0 bases and J 4 bases; nucleotides not matched to a gene: 4. Germline V gives CDR1 SGDLS, CDR2 YYNGEE. This CDR3 comprises 15 residues. The CDR3 bases are TGTGCCAGCAGCGTAGCTGACAGGGCATACAATGAGCAGTTCTTC. It encodes CASSVADRAYNEQFF.

This clone has only a few counts. V and J are TRBV18 and TRBJ1-5; D call uncertain. The CDR3 is 16 amino acids. V lost 2 bases and J lost 0, with 11 bases in between. Germline V gene sequence: CDR1 KGHSH, CDR2 LQKENI. The CDR3 sequence: CASSPWRVDSNQPQHF. CDR3 sequence (DNA): TGTGCCAGCTCACCATGGCGGGTTGATAGCAATCAGCCCCAGCATTTT.